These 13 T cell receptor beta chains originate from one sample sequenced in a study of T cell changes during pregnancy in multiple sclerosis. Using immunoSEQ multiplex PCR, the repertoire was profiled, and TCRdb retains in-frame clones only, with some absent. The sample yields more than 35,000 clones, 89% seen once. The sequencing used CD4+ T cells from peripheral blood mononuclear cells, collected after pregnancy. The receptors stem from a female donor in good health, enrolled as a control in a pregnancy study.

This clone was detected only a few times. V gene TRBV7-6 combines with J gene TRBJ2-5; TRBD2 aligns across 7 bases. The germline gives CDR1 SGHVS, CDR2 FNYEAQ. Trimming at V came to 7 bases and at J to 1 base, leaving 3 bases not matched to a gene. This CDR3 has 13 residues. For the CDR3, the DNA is TGTGCCAGCAACCGGGGGGTCCAAGAGACCCAGTACTTC. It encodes CASNRGVQETQYF.

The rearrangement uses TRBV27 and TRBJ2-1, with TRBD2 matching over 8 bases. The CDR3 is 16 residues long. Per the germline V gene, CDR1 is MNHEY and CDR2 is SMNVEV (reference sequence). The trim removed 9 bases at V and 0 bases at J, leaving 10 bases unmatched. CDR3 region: CASTRGGKSSYNEQFF. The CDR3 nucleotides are TGTGCCAGTACCCGGGGGGGCAAGAGCTCCTACAATGAGCAGTTCTTC.

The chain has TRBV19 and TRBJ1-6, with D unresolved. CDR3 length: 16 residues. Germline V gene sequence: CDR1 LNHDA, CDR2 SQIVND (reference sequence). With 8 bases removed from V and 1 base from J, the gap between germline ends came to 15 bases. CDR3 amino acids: CASSPPGMSYNSPLHF. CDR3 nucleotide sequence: TGTGCCAGTTCACCCCCAGGAATGTCCTATAATTCACCCCTCCACTTT.

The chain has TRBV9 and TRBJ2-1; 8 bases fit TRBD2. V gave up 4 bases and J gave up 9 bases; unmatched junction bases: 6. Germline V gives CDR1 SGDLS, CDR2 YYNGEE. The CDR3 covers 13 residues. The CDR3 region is CASSLGGAGEQFF. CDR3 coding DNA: TGTGCCAGCAGCCTCGGGGGGGCAGGTGAGCAGTTCTTC.

Here the CDR3 DNA reads TGTGCCAGCCCCGTTACAGGACCGAACACTGAAGCTTTCTTT. Its translation: CASPVTGPNTEAFF. The chain combines TRBV2 with TRBJ1-1; tentatively, D is TRBD1 (5 bases). CDR3 size: 14 residues. The germline gives CDR1 SNHLY, CDR2 FYNNEI. V was trimmed by 8 bases and J by 1 base, leaving 14 bases between them. The variable domain in full, with the rest retrieved from reference TRBV2 and TRBJ1-1, is EPEVTQTPSHQVTQMGQEVILRCVPISNHLYFYWYRQILGQKVEFLVSFYNNEISEKSEIFDDQFSVERPDGSNFTLKIRSTKLEDSAMYFCASPVTGPNTEAFFGQGTRLTVV.

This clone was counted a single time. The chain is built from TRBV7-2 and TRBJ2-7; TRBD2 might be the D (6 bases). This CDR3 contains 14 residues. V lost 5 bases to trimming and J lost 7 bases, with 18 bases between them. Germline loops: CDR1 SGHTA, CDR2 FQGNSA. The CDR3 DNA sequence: TGTGCCAGCAGCCGCACCCGCGCGGGGCCGGAGCAGTACTTC. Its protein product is CASSRTRAGPEQYF. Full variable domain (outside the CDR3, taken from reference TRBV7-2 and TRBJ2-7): GAGVSQSPSNKVTEKGKDVELRCDPISGHTALYWYRQSLGQGLEFLIYFQGNSAPDKSGLPSDRFSAERTGGSVSTLTIQRTQQEDSAVYLCASSRTRAGPEQYFGPGTRLTVT.

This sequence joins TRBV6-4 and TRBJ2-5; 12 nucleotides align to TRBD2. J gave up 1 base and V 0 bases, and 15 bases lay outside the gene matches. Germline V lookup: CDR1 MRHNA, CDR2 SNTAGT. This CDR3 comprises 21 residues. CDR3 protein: CASSDSRLGTSGLLSQETQYF. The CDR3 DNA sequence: TGTGCCAGCAGTGACTCGAGACTGGGGACTAGCGGGCTTCTTAGCCAAGAGACCCAGTACTTC.

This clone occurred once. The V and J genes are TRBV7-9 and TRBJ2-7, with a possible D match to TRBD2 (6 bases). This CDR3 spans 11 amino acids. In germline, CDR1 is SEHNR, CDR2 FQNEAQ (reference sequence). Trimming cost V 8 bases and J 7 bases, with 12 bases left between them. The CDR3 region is CASRGAGEQYF. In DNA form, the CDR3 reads TGTGCCAGCCGGGGCGCGGGGGAGCAGTACTTC.

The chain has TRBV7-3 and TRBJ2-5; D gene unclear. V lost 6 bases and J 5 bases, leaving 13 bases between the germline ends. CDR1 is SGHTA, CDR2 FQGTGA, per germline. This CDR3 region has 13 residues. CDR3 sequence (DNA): TGTGCCAGCAGTTACGGGTCAGAGGAGACCCAGTACTTC. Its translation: CASSYGSEETQYF.

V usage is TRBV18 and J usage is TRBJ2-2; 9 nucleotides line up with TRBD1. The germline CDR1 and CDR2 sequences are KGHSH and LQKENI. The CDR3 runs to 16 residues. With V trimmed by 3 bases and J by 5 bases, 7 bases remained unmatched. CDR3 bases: TGTGCCAGCTCACCGTTCCGGGACAGGGTGACCGGGGAGCTGTTTTTT. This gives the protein CASSPFRDRVTGELFF.

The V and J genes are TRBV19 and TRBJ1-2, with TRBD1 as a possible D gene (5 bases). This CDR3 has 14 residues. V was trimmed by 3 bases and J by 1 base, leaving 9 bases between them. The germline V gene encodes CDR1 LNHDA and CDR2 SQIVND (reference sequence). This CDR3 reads CASSIGGYNYGYTF. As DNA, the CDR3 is TGTGCCAGTAGTATCGGGGGTTATAACTATGGCTACACCTTC.

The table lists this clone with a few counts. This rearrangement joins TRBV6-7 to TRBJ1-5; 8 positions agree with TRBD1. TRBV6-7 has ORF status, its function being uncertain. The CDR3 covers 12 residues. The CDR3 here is CGRQGSNQPQHF. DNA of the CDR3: TGTGGGAGACAGGGGAGCAATCAGCCCCAGCATTTT.

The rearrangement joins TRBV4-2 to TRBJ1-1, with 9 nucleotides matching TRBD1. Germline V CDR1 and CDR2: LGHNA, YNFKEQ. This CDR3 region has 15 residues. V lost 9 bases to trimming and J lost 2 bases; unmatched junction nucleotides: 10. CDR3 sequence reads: CASAASGQGNTEAFF. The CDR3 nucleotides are TGTGCCAGTGCCGCTTCGGGACAGGGCAACACTGAAGCTTTCTTT.